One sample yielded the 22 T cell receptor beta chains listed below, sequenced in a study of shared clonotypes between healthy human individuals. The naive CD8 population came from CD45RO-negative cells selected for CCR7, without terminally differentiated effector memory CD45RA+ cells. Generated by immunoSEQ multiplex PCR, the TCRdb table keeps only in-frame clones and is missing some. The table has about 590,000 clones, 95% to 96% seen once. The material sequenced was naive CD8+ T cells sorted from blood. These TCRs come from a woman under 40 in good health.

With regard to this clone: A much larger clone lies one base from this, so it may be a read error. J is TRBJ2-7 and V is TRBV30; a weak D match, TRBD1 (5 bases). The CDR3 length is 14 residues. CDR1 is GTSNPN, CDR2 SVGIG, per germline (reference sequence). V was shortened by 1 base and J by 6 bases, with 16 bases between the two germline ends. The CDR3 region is CAWSARQSSCEQYF. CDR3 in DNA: TGTGCCTGGAGTGCCAGACAGTCCTCTTGCGAGCAGTACTTC.

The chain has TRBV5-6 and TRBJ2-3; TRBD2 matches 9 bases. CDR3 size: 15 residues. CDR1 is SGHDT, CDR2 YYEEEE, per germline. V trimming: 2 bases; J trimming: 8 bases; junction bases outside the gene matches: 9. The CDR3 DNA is TGTGCCAGCAGCTTCCTCGGCGGGAGGGGCGGTACGCAGTATTTT. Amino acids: CASSFLGGRGGTQYF.

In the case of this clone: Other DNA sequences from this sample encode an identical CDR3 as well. The CDR3 coding sequence is TGCGCCAGCAGCCAAGGGGCAGGGTCCTACAATGAGCAGTTCTTC. It is translated as CASSQGAGSYNEQFF. This chain uses TRBV4-1 with TRBJ2-1; D possibly corresponds to TRBD1 (5 bases). Germline V lookup: CDR1 MGHRA, CDR2 YSYEKL. V lost 1 base and J lost 1, with 8 bases in between. CDR3 length equals 15 residues.

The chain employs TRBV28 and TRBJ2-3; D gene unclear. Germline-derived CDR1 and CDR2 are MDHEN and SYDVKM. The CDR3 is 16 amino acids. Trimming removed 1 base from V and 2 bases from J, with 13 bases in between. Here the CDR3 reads CASSLSVGEPTDTQYF. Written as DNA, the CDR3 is TGTGCCAGCAGTTTATCGGTCGGAGAACCCACAGATACGCAGTATTTT.

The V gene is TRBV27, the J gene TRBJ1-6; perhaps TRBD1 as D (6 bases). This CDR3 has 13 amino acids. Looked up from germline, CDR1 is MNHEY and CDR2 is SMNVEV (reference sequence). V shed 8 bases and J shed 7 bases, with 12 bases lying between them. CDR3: CASSGGPNSPLHF. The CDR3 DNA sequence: TGTGCCAGCTCGGGGGGCCCGAATTCACCCCTCCACTTT.

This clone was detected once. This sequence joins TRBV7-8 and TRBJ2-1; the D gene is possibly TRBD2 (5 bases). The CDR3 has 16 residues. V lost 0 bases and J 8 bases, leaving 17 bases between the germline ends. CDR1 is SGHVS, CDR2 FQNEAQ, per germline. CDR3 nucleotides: TGTGCCAGCAGCTTAGCGTCTGGCGGGCGGGTCCATGAGCAGTTCTTC. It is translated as CASSLASGGRVHEQFF.

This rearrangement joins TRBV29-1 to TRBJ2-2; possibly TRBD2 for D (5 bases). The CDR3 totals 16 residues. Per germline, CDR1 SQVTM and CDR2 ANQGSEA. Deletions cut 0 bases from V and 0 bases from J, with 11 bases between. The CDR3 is CSVEDQGGPNTGELFF. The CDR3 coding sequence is TGCAGCGTTGAAGATCAAGGAGGCCCGAACACCGGGGAGCTGTTTTTT.

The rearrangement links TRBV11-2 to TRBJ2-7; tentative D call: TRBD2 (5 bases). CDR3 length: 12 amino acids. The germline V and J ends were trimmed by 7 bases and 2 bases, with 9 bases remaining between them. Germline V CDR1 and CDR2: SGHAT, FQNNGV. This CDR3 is CASKVGTYEQYF. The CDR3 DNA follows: TGTGCCAGCAAGGTCGGGACCTACGAGCAGTACTTC.

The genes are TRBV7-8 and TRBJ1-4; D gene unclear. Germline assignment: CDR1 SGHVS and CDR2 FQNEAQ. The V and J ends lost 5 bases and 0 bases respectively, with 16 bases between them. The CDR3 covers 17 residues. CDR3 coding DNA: TGTGCCAGCAGCCGTTTAAGGGTGGCTGCAACTAATGAAAAACTGTTTTTT. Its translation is CASSRLRVAATNEKLFF.

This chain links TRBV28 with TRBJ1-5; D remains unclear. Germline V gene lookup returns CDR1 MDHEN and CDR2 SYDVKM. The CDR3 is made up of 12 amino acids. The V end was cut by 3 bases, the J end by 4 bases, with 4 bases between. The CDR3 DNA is TGTGCCAGCAGTTTCTTTAATCAGCCCCAGCATTTT. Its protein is CASSFFNQPQHF. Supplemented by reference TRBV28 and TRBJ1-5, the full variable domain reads DVKVTQSSRYLVKRTGEKVFLECVQDMDHENMFWYRQDPGLGLRLIYFSYDVKMKEKGDIPEGYSVSREKKERFSLILESASTNQTSMYLCASSFFNQPQHFGDGTRLSIL.

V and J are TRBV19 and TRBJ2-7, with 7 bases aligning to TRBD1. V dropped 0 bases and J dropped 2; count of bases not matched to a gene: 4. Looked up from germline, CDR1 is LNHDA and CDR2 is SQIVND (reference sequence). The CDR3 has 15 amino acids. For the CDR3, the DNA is TGTGCCAGTAGTATAGATTTTGGGACAGCCTACGAGCAGTACTTC. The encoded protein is CASSIDFGTAYEQYF.

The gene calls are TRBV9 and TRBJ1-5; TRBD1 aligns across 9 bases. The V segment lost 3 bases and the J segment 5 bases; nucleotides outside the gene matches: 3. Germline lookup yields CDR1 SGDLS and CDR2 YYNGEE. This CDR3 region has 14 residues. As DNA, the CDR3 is TGTGCCAGCAGCGCCTGGGACAGGGATCAGCCCCAGCATTTT. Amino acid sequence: CASSAWDRDQPQHF.

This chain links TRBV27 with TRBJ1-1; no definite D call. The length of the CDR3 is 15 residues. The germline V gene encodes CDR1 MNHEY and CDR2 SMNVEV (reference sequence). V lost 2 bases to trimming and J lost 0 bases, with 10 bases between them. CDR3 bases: TGTGCCAGCAGTTTAGGTGCGGTTATGAACACTGAAGCTTTCTTT. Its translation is CASSLGAVMNTEAFF.

The CDR3 reads CASRGGGVTYEQYF. The CDR3 DNA reads TGTGCCAGCAGGGGGGGAGGGGTAACCTACGAGCAGTACTTC. The rearrangement joins TRBV27 to TRBJ2-7; 7 nucleotides align to TRBD2. The CDR3 consists of 14 residues. V shed 6 bases and J 2 bases; nucleotides not matched to a gene: 7. CDR1 is MNHEY, CDR2 SMNVEV, per germline (reference sequence).

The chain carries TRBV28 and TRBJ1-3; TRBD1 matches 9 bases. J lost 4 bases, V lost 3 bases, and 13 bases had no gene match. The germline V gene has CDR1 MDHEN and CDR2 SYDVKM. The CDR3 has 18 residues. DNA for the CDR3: TGTGCCAGCAGTTTGTTGCCCACGGGACAGGGCCTCGGAAACACCATATATTTT. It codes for CASSLLPTGQGLGNTIYF.

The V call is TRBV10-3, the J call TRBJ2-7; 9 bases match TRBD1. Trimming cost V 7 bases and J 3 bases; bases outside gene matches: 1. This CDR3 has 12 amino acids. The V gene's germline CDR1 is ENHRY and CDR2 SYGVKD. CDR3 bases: TGTGCCATCATGACAGGGGGCTACGAGCAGTACTTC. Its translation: CAIMTGGYEQYF.

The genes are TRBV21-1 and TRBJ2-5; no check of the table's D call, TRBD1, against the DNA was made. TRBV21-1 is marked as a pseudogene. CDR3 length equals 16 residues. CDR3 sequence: CASSKALGASKETQYF. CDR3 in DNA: TGTGCCAGCAGCAAAGCGCTTGGGGCTTCAAAAGAGACCCAGTACTTC.

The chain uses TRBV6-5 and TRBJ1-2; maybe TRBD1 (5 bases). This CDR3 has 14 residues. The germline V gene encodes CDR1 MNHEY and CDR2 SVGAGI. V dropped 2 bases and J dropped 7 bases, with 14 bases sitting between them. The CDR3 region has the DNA TGTGCCAGCAGTTACGGGGAGGGGCTAGGTGGCTACACCTTC. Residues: CASSYGEGLGGYTF.

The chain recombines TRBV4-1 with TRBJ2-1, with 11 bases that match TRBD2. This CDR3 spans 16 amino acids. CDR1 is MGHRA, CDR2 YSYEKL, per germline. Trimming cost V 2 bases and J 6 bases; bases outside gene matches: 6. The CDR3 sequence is CASSQRSSGRINEQFF. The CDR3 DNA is TGCGCCAGCAGCCAAAGGTCTAGCGGGAGGATCAATGAGCAGTTCTTC.

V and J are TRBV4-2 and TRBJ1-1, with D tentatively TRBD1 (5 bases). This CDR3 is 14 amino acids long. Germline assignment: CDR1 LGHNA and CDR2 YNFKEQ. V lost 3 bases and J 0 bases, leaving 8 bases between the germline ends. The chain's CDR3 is CASSHGAMNTEAFF. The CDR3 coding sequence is TGTGCCAGCAGCCACGGGGCCATGAACACTGAAGCTTTCTTT.

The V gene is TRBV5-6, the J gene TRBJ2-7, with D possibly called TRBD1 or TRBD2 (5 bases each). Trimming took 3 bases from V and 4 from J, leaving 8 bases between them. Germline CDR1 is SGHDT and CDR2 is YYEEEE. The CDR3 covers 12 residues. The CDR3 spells CASSSGPYEQYF. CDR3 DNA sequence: TGTGCCAGCAGCTCGGGACCTTACGAGCAGTACTTC.

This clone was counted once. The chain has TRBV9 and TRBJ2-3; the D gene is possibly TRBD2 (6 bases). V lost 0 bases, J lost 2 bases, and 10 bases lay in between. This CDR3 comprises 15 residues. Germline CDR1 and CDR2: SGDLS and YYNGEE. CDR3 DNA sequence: TGTGCCAGCAGCGTAGATGCGGGGTACACAGATACGCAGTATTTT. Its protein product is CASSVDAGYTDTQYF.